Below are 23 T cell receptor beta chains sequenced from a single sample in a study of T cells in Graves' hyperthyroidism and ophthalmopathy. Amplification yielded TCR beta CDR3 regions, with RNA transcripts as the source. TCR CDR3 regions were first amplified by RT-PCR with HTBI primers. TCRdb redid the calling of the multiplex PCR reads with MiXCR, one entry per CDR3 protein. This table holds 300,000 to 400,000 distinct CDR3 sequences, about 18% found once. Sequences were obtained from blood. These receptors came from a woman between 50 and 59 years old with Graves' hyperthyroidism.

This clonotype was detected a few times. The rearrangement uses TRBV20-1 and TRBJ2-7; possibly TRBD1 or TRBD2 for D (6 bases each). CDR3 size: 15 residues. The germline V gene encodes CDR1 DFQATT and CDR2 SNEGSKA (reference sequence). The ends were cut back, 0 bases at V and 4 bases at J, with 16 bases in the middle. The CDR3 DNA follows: TGCAGTGCTAGAGAAGAATTTACAGGGAGGTACGAGCAGTACTTC. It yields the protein CSAREEFTGRYEQYF.

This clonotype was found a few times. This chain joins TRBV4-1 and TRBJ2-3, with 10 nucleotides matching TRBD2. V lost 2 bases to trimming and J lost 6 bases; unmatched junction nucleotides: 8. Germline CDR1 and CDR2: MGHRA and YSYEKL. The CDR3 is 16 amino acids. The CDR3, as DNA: TGCGCCAGCAGCCAACCTACTAGCGGGGCGGGGGATACGCAGTATTTT. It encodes CASSQPTSGAGDTQYF.

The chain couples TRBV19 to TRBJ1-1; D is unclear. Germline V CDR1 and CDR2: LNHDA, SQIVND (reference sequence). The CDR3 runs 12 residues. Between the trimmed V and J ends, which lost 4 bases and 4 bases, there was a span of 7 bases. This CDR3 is CASSTLTTEAFF. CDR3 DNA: TGTGCCAGTAGTACCCTGACCACTGAAGCTTTCTTT. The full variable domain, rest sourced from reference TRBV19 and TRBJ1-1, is DGGITQSPKYLFRKEGQNVTLSCEQNLNHDAMYWYRQDPGQGLRLIYYSQIVNDFQKGDIAEGYSVSREKKESFPLTVTSAQKNPTAFYLCASSTLTTEAFFGQGTRLTVV.

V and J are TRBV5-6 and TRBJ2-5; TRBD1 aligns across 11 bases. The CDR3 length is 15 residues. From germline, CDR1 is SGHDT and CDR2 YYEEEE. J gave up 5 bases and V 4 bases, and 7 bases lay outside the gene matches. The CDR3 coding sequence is TGTGCCAGCAGCCCCGCGGGACAGGGGGAGGAGACCCAGTACTTC. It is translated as CASSPAGQGEETQYF.

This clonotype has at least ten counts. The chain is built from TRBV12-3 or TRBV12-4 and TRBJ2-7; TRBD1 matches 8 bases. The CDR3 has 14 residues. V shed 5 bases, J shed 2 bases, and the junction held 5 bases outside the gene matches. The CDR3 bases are TGTGCCAGCAGTCCGGGACAGGCTACCTACGAGCAGTACTTC. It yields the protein CASSPGQATYEQYF.

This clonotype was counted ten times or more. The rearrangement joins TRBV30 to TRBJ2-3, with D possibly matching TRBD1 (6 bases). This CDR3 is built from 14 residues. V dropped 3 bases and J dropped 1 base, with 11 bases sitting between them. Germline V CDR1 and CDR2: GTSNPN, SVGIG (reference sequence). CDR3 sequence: CAWRETGRTDTQYF. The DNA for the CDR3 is TGTGCCTGGAGAGAAACAGGGCGCACAGATACGCAGTATTTT.

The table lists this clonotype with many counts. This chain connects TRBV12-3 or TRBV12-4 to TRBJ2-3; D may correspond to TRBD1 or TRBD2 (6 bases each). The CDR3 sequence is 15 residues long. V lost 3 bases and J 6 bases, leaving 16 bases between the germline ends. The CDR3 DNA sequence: TGTGCCAGCAGTTTGGAGGGGGGAGTTCCCGATACGCAGTATTTT. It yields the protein CASSLEGGVPDTQYF.

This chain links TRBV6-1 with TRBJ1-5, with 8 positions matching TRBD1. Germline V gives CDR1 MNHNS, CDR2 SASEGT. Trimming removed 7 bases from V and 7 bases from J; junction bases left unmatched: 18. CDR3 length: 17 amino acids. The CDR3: CASTELWLQGAGQPQHF. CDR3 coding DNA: TGTGCCAGCACCGAGTTATGGCTGCAGGGGGCTGGACAGCCCCAGCATTTT.

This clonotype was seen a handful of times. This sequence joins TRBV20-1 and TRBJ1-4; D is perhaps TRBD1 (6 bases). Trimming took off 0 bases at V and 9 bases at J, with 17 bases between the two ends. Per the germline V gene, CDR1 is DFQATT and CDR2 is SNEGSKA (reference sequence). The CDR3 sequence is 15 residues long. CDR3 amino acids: CSARDPKADSQKLFF. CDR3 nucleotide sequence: TGCAGTGCTAGAGATCCCAAGGCGGACAGCCAAAAACTGTTTTTT.

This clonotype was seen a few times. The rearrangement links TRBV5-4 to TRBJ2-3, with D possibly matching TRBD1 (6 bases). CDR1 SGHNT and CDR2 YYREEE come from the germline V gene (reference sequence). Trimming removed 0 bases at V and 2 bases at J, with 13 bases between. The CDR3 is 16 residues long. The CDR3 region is CASSLEQGHLTDTQYF. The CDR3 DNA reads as TGTGCCAGCAGCTTGGAACAGGGACACCTCACAGATACGCAGTATTTT.

This chain's CDR3 is CASSQARVSRDGLSYEQYV. The CDR3 bases are TGCGCCAGCAGCCAAGCCAGGGTCTCCCGGGACGGCCTCTCCTACGAGCAGTACGTC. This chain links TRBV4-1 with TRBJ2-7; D is possibly TRBD1 or TRBD2 (5 bases each). CDR1 and CDR2 from the germline V gene are MGHRA and YSYEKL. This CDR3 comprises 19 residues. V was clipped by 1 base and J by 0 bases, with 22 bases between them.

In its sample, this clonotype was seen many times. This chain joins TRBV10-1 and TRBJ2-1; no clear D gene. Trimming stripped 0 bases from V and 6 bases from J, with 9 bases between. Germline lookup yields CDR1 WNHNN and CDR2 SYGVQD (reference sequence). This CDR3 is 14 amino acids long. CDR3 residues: CASSESTGVNEQFF. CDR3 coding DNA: TGCGCCAGCAGTGAGTCGACCGGAGTCAATGAGCAGTTCTTC.

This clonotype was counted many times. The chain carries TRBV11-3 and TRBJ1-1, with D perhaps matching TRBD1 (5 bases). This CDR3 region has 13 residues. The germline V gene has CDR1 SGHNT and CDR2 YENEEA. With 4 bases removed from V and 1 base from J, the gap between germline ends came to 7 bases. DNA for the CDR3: TGTGCCAGCAGCTATCAGGGGAACACTGAAGCTTTCTTT. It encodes CASSYQGNTEAFF. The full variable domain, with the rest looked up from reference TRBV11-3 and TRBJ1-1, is EAGVVQSPRYKIIEKKQPVAFWCNPISGHNTLYWYLQNLGQGPELLIRYENEEAVDDSQLPKDRFSAERLKGVDSTLKIQPAELGDSAVYLCASSYQGNTEAFFGQGTRLTVV.

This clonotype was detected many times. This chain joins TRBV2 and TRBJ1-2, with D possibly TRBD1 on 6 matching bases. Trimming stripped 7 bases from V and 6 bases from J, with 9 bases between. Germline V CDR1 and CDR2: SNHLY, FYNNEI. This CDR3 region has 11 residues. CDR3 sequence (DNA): TGTGCCAGCACCAGGGGAAATGGCTACACCTTC. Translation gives CASTRGNGYTF.

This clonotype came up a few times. The CDR3 DNA reads as TGTGCCAGCAGTGAAGTGATAATATTCAGGACAGGGGGTGAGGAAGCTTTCTTT. This translates into CASSEVIIFRTGGEEAFF. V is TRBV6-1 and J is TRBJ1-1; 10 nucleotides agree with TRBD1. Germline CDR1 MNHNS, CDR2 SASEGT. CDR3 length equals 18 residues. Trimming removed 1 base from V and 8 bases from J; junction bases left unmatched: 16.

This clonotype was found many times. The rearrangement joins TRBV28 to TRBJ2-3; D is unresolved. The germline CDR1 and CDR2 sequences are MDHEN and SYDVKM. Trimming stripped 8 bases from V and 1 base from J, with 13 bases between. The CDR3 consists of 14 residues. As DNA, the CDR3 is TGTGCCAGCGGCCCCGGGTGGGGCACAGATACGCAGTATTTT. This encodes CASGPGWGTDTQYF.

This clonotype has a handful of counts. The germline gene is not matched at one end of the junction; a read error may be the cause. This chain's CDR3 is CASSLDSGQGSF. In nucleotides, the CDR3 is TGTGCCAGCAGCTTAGATTCCGGACAGGGATCCTTC. This sequence joins TRBV11-2 and TRBJ1-2; 8 nucleotides agree with TRBD1. The CDR3 runs 12 residues. Germline-derived CDR1 and CDR2 are SGHAT and FQNNGV.

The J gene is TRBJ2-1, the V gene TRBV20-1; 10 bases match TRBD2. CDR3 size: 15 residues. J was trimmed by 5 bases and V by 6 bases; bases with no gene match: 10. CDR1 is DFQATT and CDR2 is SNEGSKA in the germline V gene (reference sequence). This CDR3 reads CSATSGTSANNEQFF. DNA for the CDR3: TGCAGTGCGACGTCCGGGACTAGCGCGAACAATGAGCAGTTCTTC.

Written as DNA, the CDR3 is TGCGCCAGCAGCTTGGCCCAGGACCCCACCGGGGAGCTGTTTTTT. It encodes CASSLAQDPTGELFF. The gene calls are TRBV5-1 and TRBJ2-2; D is ambiguous. V was cut by 0 bases and J by 4 bases, with 10 bases left in between. Germline V gene sequence: CDR1 SGHRS, CDR2 YFSETQ. The CDR3 runs 15 residues.

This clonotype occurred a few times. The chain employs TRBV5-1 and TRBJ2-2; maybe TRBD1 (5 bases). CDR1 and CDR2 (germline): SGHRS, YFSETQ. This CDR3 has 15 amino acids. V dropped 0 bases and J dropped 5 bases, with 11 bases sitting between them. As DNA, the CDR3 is TGCGCCAGCAGCTTGGGAGCAGGGCTAACCGGGGAGCTGTTTTTT. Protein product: CASSLGAGLTGELFF. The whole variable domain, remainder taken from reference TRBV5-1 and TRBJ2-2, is KAGVTQTPRYLIKTRGQQVTLSCSPISGHRSVSWYQQTPGQGLQFLFEYFSETQRNKGNFPGRFSGRQFSNSRSEMNVSTLELGDSALYLCASSLGAGLTGELFFGEGSRLTVL.

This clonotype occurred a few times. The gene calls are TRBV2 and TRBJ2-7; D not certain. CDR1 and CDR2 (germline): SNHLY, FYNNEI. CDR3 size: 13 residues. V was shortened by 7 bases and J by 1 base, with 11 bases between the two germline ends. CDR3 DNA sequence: TGTGCCAGCAAACGGGCGACTTCCTACGAGCAGTACGTC. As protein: CASKRATSYEQYV.

CDR3: CSALGLGNYNEQFF. The CDR3, as DNA: TGCAGTGCCCTAGGACTAGGGAACTACAATGAGCAGTTCTTC. The V gene is TRBV20-1, the J gene TRBJ2-1, with 7 bases that match TRBD2. V dropped 6 bases and J dropped 3; count of bases not matched to a gene: 8. The CDR3 totals 14 residues. Germline CDR1 is DFQATT and CDR2 is SNEGSKA (reference sequence).

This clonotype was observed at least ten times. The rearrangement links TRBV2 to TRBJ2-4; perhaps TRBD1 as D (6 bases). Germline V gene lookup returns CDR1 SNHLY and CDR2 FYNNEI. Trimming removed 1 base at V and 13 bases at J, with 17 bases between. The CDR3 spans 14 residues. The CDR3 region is CASSEGTASGIQYF. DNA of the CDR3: TGTGCCAGCAGTGAAGGGACAGCTTCTGGCATCCAGTACTTC.